This paragraph reports one T cell receptor beta chain. This sample is drawn from a study of shared clonotypes between healthy human individuals. The overall study: CD8 memory received one plate per donor, CD8 naive two, CD4 memory three and CD4 naive three.

In the sorted-subset replicate PCRs, around 0.2 ug DNA, tens of thousands of T cell genomes, was used. TCRdb keeps only in-frame clones here, not all; method: immunoSEQ multiplex PCR. The sample lists approximately 1,000,000 clones, around three quarters occurring once. CDR3 length equals 14 residues. V trimming: 4 bases; J trimming: 7 bases; junction bases outside the gene matches: 10. The germline gives CDR1 MNHEY, CDR2 SVGAGI. The specimen sequenced was memory CD4+ T cells from PBMCs. Regarding subset: CD45RA-negative fraction. The chain has TRBV6-5 and TRBJ2-7, with TRBD1 matching 7 bases. This receptor was taken from a man aged 18-30 years in good health. Some clones in this sample may be carry-over from other donors' samples. The CDR3 protein is CASSSGGSLREQYF. Written as DNA, the CDR3 is TGTGCCAGCAGTTCAGGGGGTTCGCTTCGGGAGCAGTACTTC.